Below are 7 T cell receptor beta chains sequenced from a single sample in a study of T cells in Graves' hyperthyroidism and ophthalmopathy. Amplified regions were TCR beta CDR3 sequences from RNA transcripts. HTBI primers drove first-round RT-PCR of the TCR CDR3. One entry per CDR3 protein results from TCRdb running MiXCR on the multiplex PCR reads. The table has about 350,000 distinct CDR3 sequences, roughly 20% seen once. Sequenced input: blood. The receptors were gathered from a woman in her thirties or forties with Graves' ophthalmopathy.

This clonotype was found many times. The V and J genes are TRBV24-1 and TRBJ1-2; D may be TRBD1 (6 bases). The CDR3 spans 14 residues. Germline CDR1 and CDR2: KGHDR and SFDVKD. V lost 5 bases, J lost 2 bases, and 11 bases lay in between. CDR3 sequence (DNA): TGTGCCACCAGTGCGGGGGCCGTGAACTATGGCTACACCTTC. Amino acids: CATSAGAVNYGYTF.

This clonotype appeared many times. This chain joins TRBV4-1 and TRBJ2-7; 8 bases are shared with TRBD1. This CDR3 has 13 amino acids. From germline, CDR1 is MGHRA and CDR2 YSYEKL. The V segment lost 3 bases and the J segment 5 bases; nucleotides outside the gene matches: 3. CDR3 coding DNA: TGCGCCAGCAGCCAGGGACAGGAGAACGAGCAGTACTTC. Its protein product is CASSQGQENEQYF.

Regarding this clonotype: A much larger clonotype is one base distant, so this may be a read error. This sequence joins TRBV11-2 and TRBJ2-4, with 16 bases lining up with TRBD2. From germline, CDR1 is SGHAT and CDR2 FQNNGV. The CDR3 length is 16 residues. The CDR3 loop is CVSSGPGTSGRGIQYF. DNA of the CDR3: TGTGTCAGCAGTGGCCCCGGGACTAGCGGGAGGGGCATTCAGTACTTC.

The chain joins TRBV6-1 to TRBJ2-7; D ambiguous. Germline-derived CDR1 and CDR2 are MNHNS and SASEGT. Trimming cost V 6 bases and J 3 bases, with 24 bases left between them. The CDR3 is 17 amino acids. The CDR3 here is CASSHAASRQYVYEQYF. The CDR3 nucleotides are TGTGCCAGCAGCCACGCGGCTTCAAGACAATACGTCTACGAGCAGTACTTC.

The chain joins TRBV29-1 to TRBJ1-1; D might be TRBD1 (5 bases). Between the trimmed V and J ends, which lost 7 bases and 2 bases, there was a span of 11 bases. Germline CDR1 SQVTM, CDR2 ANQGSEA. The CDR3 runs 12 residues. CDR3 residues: CSGVQGNTEAFF. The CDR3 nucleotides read TGCAGCGGCGTGCAGGGTAACACTGAAGCTTTCTTT.

CDR3 DNA sequence: TGCAGTGCTAGAGATTTCGGCGGGAAATACCACGAGCAGTACTTC. Translated, it gives CSARDFGGKYHEQYF. The gene calls are TRBV20-1 and TRBJ2-7; perhaps TRBD2 as D (6 bases). There are 15 residues in the CDR3. Trimming cost V 0 bases and J 5 bases, with 17 bases left between them. CDR1 and CDR2 (germline): DFQATT, SNEGSKA (reference sequence).

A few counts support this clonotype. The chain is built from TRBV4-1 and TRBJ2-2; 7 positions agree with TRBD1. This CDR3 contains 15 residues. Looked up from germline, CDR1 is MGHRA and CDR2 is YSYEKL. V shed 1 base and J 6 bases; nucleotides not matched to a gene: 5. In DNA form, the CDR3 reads TGCGCCAGCAGCCAAGCCGGGACAGCCCCCGGGGAGCTGTTTTTT. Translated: CASSQAGTAPGELFF.